A selection of T cell receptor beta chains follows, all from one sample in a study of response to subunit inactivated influenza vaccine. MiXCR, applied by TCRdb to the RT-PCR reads, yields one record per CDR3 protein. The sample has 860,000 or so distinct CDR3 sequences, 21% seen once; the top ten hold 10% to 13%. Sequenced here: PBMCs from blood, sampled approximately 5 days after vaccination. All receptors derive from a man aged 50-60 years who received an inactivated influenza vaccine. Each CDR3 is given with its conserved first and last residue. Each record gives: D gene, V gene, clone size, J gene, CDR3 protein, CDR3 DNA. D genes are given only for firm matches. Size is omitted from some rows. Given values are once, few, many or a class for expanded clones.

.	TRBV6-5	.	TRBJ1-5	CASGYSENSAQPQHF	TGTGCCAGCGGTTACTCCGAAAACAGCGCTCAGCCCCAGCATTTT
TRBD1	TRBV18	few	TRBJ2-6	CASSHRGKTSGANVLTF	TGTGCCAGCTCGCACAGGGGGAAAACCTCTGGGGCCAACGTCCTGACTTTC
.	TRBV20-1	few	TRBJ1-1	CSASYASGAFF	TGCAGTGCTAGTTACGCCTCGGGAGCTTTCTTT
.	TRBV7-2	many	TRBJ2-7	CASSPRSGDYEQYF	TGTGCCAGCAGCCCAAGATCCGGAGACTACGAGCAGTACTTC
TRBD1	TRBV27	.	TRBJ1-1	CASSTGGAHTEAFF	TGTGCCAGCAGTACAGGGGGCGCCCACACTGAAGCTTTCTTT
.	TRBV5-1	few	TRBJ1-1	CASKQGQWDTEAFF	TGCGCCAGCAAACAAGGCCAGTGGGACACTGAAGCTTTCTTT
.	TRBV5-1	few	TRBJ2-1	CASNDGSEQQFF	TGCGCCAGCAACGACGGTTCCGAACAGCAGTTCTTC
.	TRBV4-2	few	TRBJ2-7	CASSQRGEVGYEQYF	TGTGCCAGCAGCCAACGAGGGGAGGTCGGCTACGAGCAGTACTTC
.	TRBV20-1	few	TRBJ2-3	CSAEWRESTDTQYF	TGCAGTGCCGAGTGGCGGGAAAGCACAGATACGCAGTATTTT
.	TRBV5-6	.	TRBJ2-1	CASSLDLTGGGNEQFF	TGTGCCAGCAGCTTGGACCTAACGGGGGGCGGGAATGAGCAGTTCTTC
.	TRBV10-3	once	TRBJ1-5	CAISRRRDQPQHF	TGTGCCATCAGTCGTCGACGGGATCAGCCCCAGCATTTT
TRBD1	TRBV6-2/TRBV6-3	once	TRBJ2-5	CASRPDRGGETQYF	TGTGCCAGCAGACCAGACAGGGGCGGAGAGACCCAGTACTTC
TRBD2	TRBV20-1	.	TRBJ2-1	CSATLSGVNNEQFF	TGCAGTGCTACTCTTAGCGGGGTTAACAATGAGCAGTTCTTC
.	TRBV20-1	many	TRBJ2-1	CSARMQASYNEQFF	TGCAGTGCTAGAATGCAGGCTAGCTACAATGAGCAGTTCTTC
TRBD1	TRBV9	.	TRBJ1-2	CASSPGTGAYGYTF	TGTGCCAGCAGCCCGGGGACAGGGGCCTATGGCTACACCTTC
.	TRBV7-2	many	TRBJ1-5	CASSSWTDGQPQHF	TGTGCCAGCAGCTCCTGGACAGATGGGCAGCCCCAGCATTTT
.	TRBV9	.	TRBJ2-3	CASSVVPSDTQYF	TGTGCCAGCAGCGTAGTTCCTTCAGATACGCAGTATTTT
TRBD2	TRBV6-1	.	TRBJ2-5	CASSEMGGVRQETQYF	TGTGCCAGCAGTGAAATGGGGGGGGTGCGGCAAGAGACCCAGTACTTC
.	TRBV20-1	.	TRBJ2-2	CSARGDQNTGELFF	TGCAGTGCTAGAGGGGACCAGAACACCGGGGAGCTGTTTTTT
.	TRBV10-3	.	TRBJ2-5	CAISESPPRGQETQYF	TGTGCCATCAGTGAGTCTCCACCGCGGGGCCAAGAGACCCAGTACTTC
.	TRBV29-1	few	TRBJ1-5	CSVTDPGQPQHF	TGCAGCGTTACCGACCCAGGTCAGCCCCAGCATTTT
.	TRBV29-1	many	TRBJ2-2	CSVPRGTGELFF	TGCAGCGTCCCTCGGGGCACCGGGGAGCTGTTTTTT
.	TRBV11-2	few	TRBJ2-1	CASSLVPHGLQSNNEQFF	TGTGCCAGCAGCTTAGTCCCACATGGTCTCCAGAGTAACAATGAGCAGTTCTTC
.	TRBV29-1	few	TRBJ2-3	CSVEPAGADTQYF	TGCAGCGTTGAACCCGCCGGGGCAGATACGCAGTATTTT
.	TRBV24-1	few	TRBJ2-2	CASAGDTGELFF	TGTGCCTCGGCAGGGGACACCGGGGAGCTGTTTTTT
.	TRBV29-1	few	TRBJ1-3	CSVETGGNTIYF	TGCAGCGTTGAAACAGGAGGAAACACCATATATTTT
TRBD1	TRBV3-1	.	TRBJ2-4	CASSQTGGANNIQYF	TGTGCCAGCAGCCAGACAGGGGGCGCGAACAACATTCAGTACTTC
TRBD2	TRBV5-6	.	TRBJ2-1	CASSVRTSGLYNEQFF	TGTGCCAGCAGCGTCCGGACTAGCGGGCTTTACAATGAGCAGTTCTTC
.	TRBV1	few	TRBJ2-2	CTSSQDGLVGIGELFF	TGCACCAGCAGCCAAGATGGCCTAGTTGGTATCGGGGAGCTGTTTTTT
TRBD1	TRBV12-3/TRBV12-4	.	TRBJ1-4	CASSFDRGGEKLFF	TGTGCCAGCAGTTTCGACAGGGGTGGAGAAAAACTGTTTTTT
.	TRBV14	few	TRBJ2-2	CASSQGFVPGELFF	TGTGCCAGCAGCCAAGGGTTCGTACCCGGGGAGCTGTTTTTT
.	TRBV7-9	.	TRBJ1-2	CASSLGWQEYGYTF	TGTGCCAGCAGCTTAGGCTGGCAGGAGTATGGCTACACCTTC
TRBD1	TRBV28	.	TRBJ1-2	CASSYSGGDRGYTF	TGTGCCAGCAGTTATTCCGGAGGGGACAGGGGTTACACCTTC
.	TRBV28	.	TRBJ1-6	CASSLTGANNSPLHF	TGTGCCAGCAGTCTCACAGGAGCAAATAATTCACCCCTCCACTTT
.	TRBV20-1	.	TRBJ2-7	CSARSFAPLSYEQYF	TGCAGTGCTAGATCTTTCGCCCCGCTGTCCTACGAGCAGTACTTC
.	TRBV4-1	.	TRBJ2-1	CASSQVVQRNEQFF	TGCGCCAGCAGCCAGGTCGTACAAAGGAATGAGCAGTTCTTC
.	TRBV7-9	.	TRBJ2-4	CASSLGQANSKNIQYF	TGTGCCAGCAGCTTAGGACAGGCAAATTCCAAAAACATTCAGTACTTC